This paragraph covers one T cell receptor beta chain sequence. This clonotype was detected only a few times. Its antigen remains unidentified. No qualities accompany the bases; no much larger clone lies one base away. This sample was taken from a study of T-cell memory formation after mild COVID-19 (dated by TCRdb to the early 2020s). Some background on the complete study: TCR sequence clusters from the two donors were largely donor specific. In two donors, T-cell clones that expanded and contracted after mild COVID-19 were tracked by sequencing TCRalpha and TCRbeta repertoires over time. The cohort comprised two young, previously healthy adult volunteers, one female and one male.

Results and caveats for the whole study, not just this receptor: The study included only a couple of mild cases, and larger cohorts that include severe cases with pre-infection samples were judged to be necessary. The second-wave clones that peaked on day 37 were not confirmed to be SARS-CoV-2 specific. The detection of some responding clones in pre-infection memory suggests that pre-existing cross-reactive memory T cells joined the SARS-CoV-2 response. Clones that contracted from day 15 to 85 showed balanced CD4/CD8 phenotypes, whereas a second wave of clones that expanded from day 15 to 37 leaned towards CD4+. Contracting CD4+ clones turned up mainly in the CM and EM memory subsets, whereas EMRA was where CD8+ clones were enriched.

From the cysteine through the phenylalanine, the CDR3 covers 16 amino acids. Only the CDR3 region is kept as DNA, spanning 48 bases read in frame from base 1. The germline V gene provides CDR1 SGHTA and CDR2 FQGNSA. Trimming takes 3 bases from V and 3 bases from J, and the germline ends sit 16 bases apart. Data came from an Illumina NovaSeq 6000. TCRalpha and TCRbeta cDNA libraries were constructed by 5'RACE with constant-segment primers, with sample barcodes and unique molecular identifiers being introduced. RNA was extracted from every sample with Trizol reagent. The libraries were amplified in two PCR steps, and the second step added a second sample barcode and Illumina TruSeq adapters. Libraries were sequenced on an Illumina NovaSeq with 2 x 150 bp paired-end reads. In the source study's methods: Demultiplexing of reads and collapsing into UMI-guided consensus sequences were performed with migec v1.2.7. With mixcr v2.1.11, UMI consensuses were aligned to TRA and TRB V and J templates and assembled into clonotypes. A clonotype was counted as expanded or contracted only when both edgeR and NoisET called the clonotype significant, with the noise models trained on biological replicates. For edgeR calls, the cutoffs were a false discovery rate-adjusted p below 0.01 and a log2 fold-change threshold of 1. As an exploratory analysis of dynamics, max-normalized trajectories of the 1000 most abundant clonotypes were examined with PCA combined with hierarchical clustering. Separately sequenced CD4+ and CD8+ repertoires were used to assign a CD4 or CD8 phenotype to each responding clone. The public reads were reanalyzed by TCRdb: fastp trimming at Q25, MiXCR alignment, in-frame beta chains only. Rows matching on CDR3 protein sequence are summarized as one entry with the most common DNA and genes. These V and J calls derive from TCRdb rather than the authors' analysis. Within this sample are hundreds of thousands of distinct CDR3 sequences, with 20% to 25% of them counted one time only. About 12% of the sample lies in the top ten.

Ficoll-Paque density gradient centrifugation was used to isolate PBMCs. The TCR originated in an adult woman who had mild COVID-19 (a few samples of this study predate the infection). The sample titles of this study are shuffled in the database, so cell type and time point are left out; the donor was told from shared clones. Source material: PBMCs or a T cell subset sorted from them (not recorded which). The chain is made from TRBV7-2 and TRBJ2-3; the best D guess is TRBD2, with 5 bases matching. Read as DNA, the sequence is TGTGCCAGCAGCTTTAAGGGCGGGCCGGGAACAGATACGCAGTATTTT. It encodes CASSFKGGPGTDTQYF. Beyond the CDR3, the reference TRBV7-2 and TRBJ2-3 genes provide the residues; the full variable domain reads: GAGVSQSPSNKVTEKGKDVELRCDPISGHTALYWYRQSLGQGLEFLIYFQGNSAPDKSGLPSDRFSAERTGGSVSTLTIQRTQQEDSAVYLCASSFKGGPGTDTQYFGPGTRLTVL.